The clone carrying this TCR beta chain was recorded a few times. Clones were sequenced by immunoSEQ multiplex PCR, and TCRdb holds only the in-frame ones, with some missing. Altogether 65,000 to 95,000 clones are present, around 93% being singletons, with the ten largest covering about 0.26%. These data originate in a study of technical replicates of blood from a few donors. With 4 bases clipped from V and 1 base from J, the junction kept 8 bases outside the gene matches. Germline values: CDR1 SQVTM, CDR2 ANQGSEA. This CDR3 contains 15 residues. Material for sequencing was T cells isolated from PBMCs. This clonotype originated in a human donor in good health. The rearrangement links TRBV29-1 to TRBJ1-1; 8 bases line up with TRBD1. CDR3 sequence (DNA): TGCAGCGTTGCCGGGACAGGAAGGGGGAACACTGAAGCTTTCTTT. Amino acids: CSVAGTGRGNTEAFF. The full variable domain, with the rest looked up from reference TRBV29-1 and TRBJ1-1, is SAVISQKPSRDICQRGTSLTIQCQVDSQVTMMFWYRQQPGQSLTLIATANQGSEATYESGFVIDKFPISRPNLTFSTLTVSNMSPEDSSIYLCSVAGTGRGNTEAFFGQGTRLTVV.